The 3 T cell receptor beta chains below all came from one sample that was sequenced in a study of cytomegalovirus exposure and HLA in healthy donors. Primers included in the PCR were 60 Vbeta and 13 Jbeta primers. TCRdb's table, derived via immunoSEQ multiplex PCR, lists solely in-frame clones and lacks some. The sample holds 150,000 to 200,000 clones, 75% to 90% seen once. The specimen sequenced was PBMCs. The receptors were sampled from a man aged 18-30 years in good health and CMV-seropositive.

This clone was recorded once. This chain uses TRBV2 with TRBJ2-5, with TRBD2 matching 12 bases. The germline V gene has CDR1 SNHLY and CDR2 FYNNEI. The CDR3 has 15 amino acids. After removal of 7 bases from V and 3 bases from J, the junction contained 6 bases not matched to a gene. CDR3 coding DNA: TGTGCCAGCAACTTCCGGACTAGCGGGGAAGAGACCCAGTACTTC. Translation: CASNFRTSGEETQYF.

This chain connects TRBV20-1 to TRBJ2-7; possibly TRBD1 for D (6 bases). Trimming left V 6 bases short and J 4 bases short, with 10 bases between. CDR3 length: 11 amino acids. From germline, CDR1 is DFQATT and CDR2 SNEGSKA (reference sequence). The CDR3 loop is CSAWTVYEQYF. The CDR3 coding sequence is TGCAGTGCATGGACAGTTTACGAGCAGTACTTC.

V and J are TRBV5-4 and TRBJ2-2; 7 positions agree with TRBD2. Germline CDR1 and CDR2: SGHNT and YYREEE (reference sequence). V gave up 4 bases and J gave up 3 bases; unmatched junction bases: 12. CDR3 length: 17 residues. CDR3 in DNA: TGTGCCAGCAGCGGGGGGGGTTCGCAGGTCTACACCGGGGAGCTGTTTTTT. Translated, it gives CASSGGGSQVYTGELFF.